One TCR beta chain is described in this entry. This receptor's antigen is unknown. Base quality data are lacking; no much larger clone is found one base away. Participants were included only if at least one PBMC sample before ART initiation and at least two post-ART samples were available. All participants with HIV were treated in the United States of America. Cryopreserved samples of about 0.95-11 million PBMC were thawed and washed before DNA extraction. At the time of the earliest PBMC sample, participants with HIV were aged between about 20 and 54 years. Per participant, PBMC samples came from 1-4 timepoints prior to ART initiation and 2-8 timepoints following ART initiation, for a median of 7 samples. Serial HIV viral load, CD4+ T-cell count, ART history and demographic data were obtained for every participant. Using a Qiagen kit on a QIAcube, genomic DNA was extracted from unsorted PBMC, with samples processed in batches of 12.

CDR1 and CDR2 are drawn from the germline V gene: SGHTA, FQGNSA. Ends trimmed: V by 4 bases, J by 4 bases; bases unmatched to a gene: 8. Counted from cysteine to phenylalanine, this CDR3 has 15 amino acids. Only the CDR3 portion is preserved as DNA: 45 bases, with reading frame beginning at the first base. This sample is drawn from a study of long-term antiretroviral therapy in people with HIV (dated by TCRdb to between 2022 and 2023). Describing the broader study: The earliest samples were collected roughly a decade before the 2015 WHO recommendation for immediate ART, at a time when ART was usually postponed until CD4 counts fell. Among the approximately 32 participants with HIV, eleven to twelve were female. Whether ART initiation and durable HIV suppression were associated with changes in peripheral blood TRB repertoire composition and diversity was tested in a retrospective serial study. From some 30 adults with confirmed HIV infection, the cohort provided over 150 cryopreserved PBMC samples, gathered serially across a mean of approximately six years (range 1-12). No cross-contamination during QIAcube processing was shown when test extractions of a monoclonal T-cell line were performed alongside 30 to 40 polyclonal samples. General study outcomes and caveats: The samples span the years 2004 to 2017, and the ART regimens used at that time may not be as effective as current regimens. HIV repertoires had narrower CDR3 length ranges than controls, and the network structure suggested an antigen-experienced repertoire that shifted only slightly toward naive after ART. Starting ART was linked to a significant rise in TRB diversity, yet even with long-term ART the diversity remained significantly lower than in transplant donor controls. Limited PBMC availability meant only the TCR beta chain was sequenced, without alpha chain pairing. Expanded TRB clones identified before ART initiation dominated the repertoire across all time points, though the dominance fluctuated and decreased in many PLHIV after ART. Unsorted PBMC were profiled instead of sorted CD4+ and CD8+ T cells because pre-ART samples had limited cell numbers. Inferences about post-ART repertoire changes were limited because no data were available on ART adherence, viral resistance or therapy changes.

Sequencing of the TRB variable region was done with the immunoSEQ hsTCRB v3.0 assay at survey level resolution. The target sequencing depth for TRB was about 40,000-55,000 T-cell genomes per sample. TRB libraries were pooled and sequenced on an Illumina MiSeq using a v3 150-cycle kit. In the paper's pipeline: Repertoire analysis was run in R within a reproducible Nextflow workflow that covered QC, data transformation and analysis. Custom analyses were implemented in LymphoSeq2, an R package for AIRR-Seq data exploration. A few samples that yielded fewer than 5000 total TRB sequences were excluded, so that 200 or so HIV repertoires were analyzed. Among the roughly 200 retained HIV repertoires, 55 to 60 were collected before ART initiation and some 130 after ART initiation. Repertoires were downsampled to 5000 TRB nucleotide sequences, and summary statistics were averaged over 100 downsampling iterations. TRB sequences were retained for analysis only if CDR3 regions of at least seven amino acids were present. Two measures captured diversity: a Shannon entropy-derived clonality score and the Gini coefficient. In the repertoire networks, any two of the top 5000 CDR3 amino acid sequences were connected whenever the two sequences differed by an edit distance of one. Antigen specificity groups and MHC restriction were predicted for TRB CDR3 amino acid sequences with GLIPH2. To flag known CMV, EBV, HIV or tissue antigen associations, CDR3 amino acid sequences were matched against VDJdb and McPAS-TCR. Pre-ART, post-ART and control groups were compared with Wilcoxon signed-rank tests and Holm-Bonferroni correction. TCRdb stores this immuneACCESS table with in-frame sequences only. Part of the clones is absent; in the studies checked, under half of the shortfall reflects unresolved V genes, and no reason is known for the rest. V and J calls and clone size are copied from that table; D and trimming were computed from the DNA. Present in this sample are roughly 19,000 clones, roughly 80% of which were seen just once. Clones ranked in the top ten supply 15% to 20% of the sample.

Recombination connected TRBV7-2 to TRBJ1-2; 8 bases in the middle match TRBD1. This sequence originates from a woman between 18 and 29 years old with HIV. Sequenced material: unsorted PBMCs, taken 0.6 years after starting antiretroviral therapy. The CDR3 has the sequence CASSSGQGSGYGYTF. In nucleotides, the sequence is TGTGCCAGCAGCTCTGGACAGGGATCGGGCTATGGCTACACCTTC. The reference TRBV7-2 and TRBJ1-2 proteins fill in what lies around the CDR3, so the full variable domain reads GAGVSQSPSNKVTEKGKDVELRCDPISGHTALYWYRQSLGQGLEFLIYFQGNSAPDKSGLPSDRFSAERTGGSVSTLTIQRTQQEDSAVYLCASSSGQGSGYGYTFGSGTRLTVV.